These T cell receptor beta chains were read from a single sample in a study of T cells in Graves' hyperthyroidism and ophthalmopathy. TCRdb called the multiplex PCR reads again in MiXCR, with one record for every CDR3 protein. The data show under 400,000 distinct CDR3 sequences, approximately 15% seen once. The sequenced material came from blood. These receptors all come from a woman aged 60-70 years with Graves' hyperthyroidism. Each CDR3 is given with its conserved first and last residue. Each record gives: J gene, D gene, clone size, CDR3 length, V gene, CDR3 DNA, CDR3 protein. D genes are given only for firm matches. Some rows have no size entry. The others give once, few or many, or a class for an expanded clone.

j_gene: TRBJ2-3; d_gene: .; abundance: few; len: 15; v_gene: TRBV10-3; CDR3nt: TGTGCCATCAGAACCGGCTTGGCTGGCACAGATACGCAGTATTTT; CDR3aa: CAIRTGLAGTDTQYF
j_gene: TRBJ1-2; d_gene: .; abundance: many; len: 14; v_gene: TRBV5-1; CDR3nt: TGCGCCAGCAGCTTGGATGGGGGCATTAGCGGCTACACCTTC; CDR3aa: CASSLDGGISGYTF
j_gene: TRBJ2-5; d_gene: TRBD2; abundance: many; len: 16; v_gene: TRBV7-9; CDR3nt: TGTGCCAGCAGCTTATACCCGGGACTACAACAAGAGACCCAGTACTTC; CDR3aa: CASSLYPGLQQETQYF
j_gene: TRBJ2-1; d_gene: .; abundance: many; len: 13; v_gene: TRBV20-1; CDR3nt: TGCAGTGCGGACCGCATCTCCTACAATGAGCAGTTCTTC; CDR3aa: CSADRISYNEQFF
j_gene: TRBJ2-1; d_gene: .; abundance: many; len: 12; v_gene: TRBV20-1; CDR3nt: TGCAGTGCTAGAGTTGGATGGAATGAGCAGTTCTTC; CDR3aa: CSARVGWNEQFF
j_gene: TRBJ2-1; d_gene: .; abundance: many; len: 12; v_gene: TRBV11-2; CDR3nt: TGTGCCAGCAGCCCGGACTACAATGAGCAGTTCTTC; CDR3aa: CASSPDYNEQFF
j_gene: TRBJ2-1; d_gene: .; abundance: many; len: 14; v_gene: TRBV18; CDR3nt: TGTGCCAGCTCACCAAGGACAGCGTACAATGAGCAGTTCTTC; CDR3aa: CASSPRTAYNEQFF
j_gene: TRBJ1-2; d_gene: TRBD1; abundance: .; len: 14; v_gene: TRBV5-5; CDR3nt: TGTGCCAGCAGCTACATCCAGGGGGCATATGGCTACACCTTC; CDR3aa: CASSYIQGAYGYTF
j_gene: TRBJ2-1; d_gene: TRBD2; abundance: many; len: 15; v_gene: TRBV5-1; CDR3nt: TGCGCCAGCAGGACCCAAGCGGGAGTTTCGGATGAGCAGTTCTTC; CDR3aa: CASRTQAGVSDEQFF
j_gene: TRBJ1-5; d_gene: .; abundance: few; len: 15; v_gene: TRBV11-2; CDR3nt: TGTGCCAGCAGCTTAGCGTGGGCAGCGGATCAGCCCCAGCATTTT; CDR3aa: CASSLAWAADQPQHF
j_gene: TRBJ1-1; d_gene: TRBD1; abundance: .; len: 15; v_gene: TRBV20-1; CDR3nt: TGCAGTGCTAGCGTCCCGGACAGGGTGGGTACTGAAGCTTTCTTT; CDR3aa: CSASVPDRVGTEAFF
j_gene: TRBJ2-7; d_gene: .; abundance: many; len: 13; v_gene: TRBV3-1; CDR3nt: TGTGCCAGCGCCCGACAGGTCTCCTACGAGCAGTACTTC; CDR3aa: CASARQVSYEQYF
j_gene: TRBJ2-7; d_gene: TRBD2; abundance: many; len: 14; v_gene: TRBV12-3/TRBV12-4; CDR3nt: TGTGCCAGCAGGTTAGCGGGAGGAAAGTACGAGCAGTACTTC; CDR3aa: CASRLAGGKYEQYF
j_gene: TRBJ2-7; d_gene: .; abundance: many; len: 13; v_gene: TRBV7-8; CDR3nt: TGTGCCAGCAGCCGGGATCTGACCTACGAGCAGTACTTC; CDR3aa: CASSRDLTYEQYF
j_gene: TRBJ1-2; d_gene: .; abundance: many; len: 14; v_gene: TRBV7-8; CDR3nt: TGTGCCAGCAGCTTAAGAACAGGGTTGGATGGCTACACCTTC; CDR3aa: CASSLRTGLDGYTF
j_gene: TRBJ2-7; d_gene: TRBD2; abundance: many; len: 15; v_gene: TRBV13; CDR3nt: TGTGCCAGCAGCTTTGCTAGCGGGCGACTTTTCGAGCAGTACTTC; CDR3aa: CASSFASGRLFEQYF
j_gene: TRBJ2-1; d_gene: .; abundance: many; len: 11; v_gene: TRBV20-1; CDR3nt: TGCAGTGCTAGCCCTCTGGGTGAGCAGTTCTTC; CDR3aa: CSASPLGEQFF
j_gene: TRBJ1-4; d_gene: .; abundance: .; len: 14; v_gene: TRBV20-1; CDR3nt: TGCAGTGCTAGAGTCGGGGGAACGGTTGAAAAACTGTTTTTT; CDR3aa: CSARVGGTVEKLFF
j_gene: TRBJ1-4; d_gene: TRBD1; abundance: many; len: 18; v_gene: TRBV11-2; CDR3nt: TGTGCCAGCAGCTCCTGGGACCTGGGACAGGACGGGGTTGAAAAACTGTTTTTT; CDR3aa: CASSSWDLGQDGVEKLFF
j_gene: TRBJ1-2; d_gene: .; abundance: many; len: 13; v_gene: TRBV3-1; CDR3nt: TGTGCCAGCAGCCAAGATCCCGGGTCCGGCTACACCTTC; CDR3aa: CASSQDPGSGYTF
j_gene: TRBJ2-3; d_gene: TRBD2; abundance: few; len: 22; v_gene: TRBV6-1; CDR3nt: TGTGCCAGCAGTTTTTACTCGCCCACTAGCGGGAGGCCCATTCTTAGCACAGATACGCAGTATTTT; CDR3aa: CASSFYSPTSGRPILSTDTQYF
j_gene: TRBJ2-5; d_gene: TRBD2; abundance: many; len: 14; v_gene: TRBV20-1; CDR3nt: TGCAGTGCTAGTGCGGGGGGGACGCAAGAGACCCAGTACTTC; CDR3aa: CSASAGGTQETQYF
j_gene: TRBJ2-6; d_gene: .; abundance: .; len: 16; v_gene: TRBV11-2; CDR3nt: TGTGCCAGCAGCTTAGAGGGGACCGGGTATTGGAACGTCCTGACTTTC; CDR3aa: CASSLEGTGYWNVLTF
j_gene: TRBJ2-1; d_gene: TRBD2; abundance: many; len: 16; v_gene: TRBV7-3; CDR3nt: TGTGCCAGCAGCCCAGCGGGGAGGAGTGGGAAAAATGAGCAGTTCTTC; CDR3aa: CASSPAGRSGKNEQFF
j_gene: TRBJ2-1; d_gene: .; abundance: many; len: 14; v_gene: TRBV5-1; CDR3nt: TGCGCCAGCAGCTTAACAGATTACTACAATGAGCAGTTCTTC; CDR3aa: CASSLTDYYNEQFF
j_gene: TRBJ1-1; d_gene: TRBD1; abundance: many; len: 15; v_gene: TRBV24-1; CDR3nt: TGTGCCACCAGTGATCGCGGACAGGGGGCTGGTGCGGCTTTCTTT; CDR3aa: CATSDRGQGAGAAFF
j_gene: TRBJ2-7; d_gene: TRBD2; abundance: many; len: 14; v_gene: TRBV7-9; CDR3nt: TGTGCCAGCAGCCCTCTAGCGGGAGACTACGAGCAGTACTTC; CDR3aa: CASSPLAGDYEQYF
j_gene: TRBJ2-3; d_gene: TRBD2; abundance: .; len: 14; v_gene: TRBV27; CDR3nt: TGTGCCAGCAGTTCACCGGGACTAGCAGATACGCAGTATTTT; CDR3aa: CASSSPGLADTQYF
j_gene: TRBJ2-3; d_gene: .; abundance: .; len: 13; v_gene: TRBV20-1; CDR3nt: TGCAGTGCTAACCAGGGAAGCACAGATACGCAGTATTTT; CDR3aa: CSANQGSTDTQYF
j_gene: TRBJ2-5; d_gene: TRBD2; abundance: many; len: 14; v_gene: TRBV2; CDR3nt: TGTGCCAGCAGTGAAGTTGCGGGAGCTGGGACCCAGTACTTC; CDR3aa: CASSEVAGAGTQYF
j_gene: TRBJ2-1; d_gene: TRBD1; abundance: few; len: 15; v_gene: TRBV4-1; CDR3nt: TGCGCCAGCAGCCAAGGGACAGGAACCTACAATGAGCAGTTCTTC; CDR3aa: CASSQGTGTYNEQFF
j_gene: TRBJ1-1; d_gene: TRBD1; abundance: .; len: 14; v_gene: TRBV24-1; CDR3nt: TGTGCCACCAGTGACCTTGGGACAGGGGGGGGAGCTTTCTTT; CDR3aa: CATSDLGTGGGAFF
j_gene: TRBJ2-7; d_gene: TRBD2; abundance: .; len: 16; v_gene: TRBV27; CDR3nt: TGTGCCAGCAGTTCTCTGACTAGCGGGAGGTCCTACGAGCAGTACTTC; CDR3aa: CASSSLTSGRSYEQYF
j_gene: TRBJ1-5; d_gene: .; abundance: many; len: 14; v_gene: TRBV3-1; CDR3nt: TGTGCCAGCAGCCAACGCGGGAGTAATTCGCCCCAGCATTTT; CDR3aa: CASSQRGSNSPQHF
j_gene: TRBJ2-1; d_gene: TRBD1; abundance: many; len: 15; v_gene: TRBV5-1; CDR3nt: TGCGCCAGCAGCCAACAGGACAGGGTATACAATGAGCAGTTCTTC; CDR3aa: CASSQQDRVYNEQFF
j_gene: TRBJ2-7; d_gene: TRBD2; abundance: few; len: 20; v_gene: TRBV12-5; CDR3nt: TGTGCTAGTGGGCGTCGAGGACTAGCGGATCGACCTTTCGCCTACAATGAGCAGTACTTC; CDR3aa: CASGRRGLADRPFAYNEQYF
j_gene: TRBJ2-6; d_gene: .; abundance: many; len: 15; v_gene: TRBV7-9; CDR3nt: TGTGCCAGCAGCACCGGGGGCTCTGGGGCCAACGTCCTGACTTTC; CDR3aa: CASSTGGSGANVLTF
j_gene: TRBJ2-7; d_gene: TRBD1; abundance: many; len: 14; v_gene: TRBV12-3/TRBV12-4; CDR3nt: TGTGCCAGCAGCTTTCGGGACAGGAGTTACGAGCAGTACTTC; CDR3aa: CASSFRDRSYEQYF
j_gene: TRBJ2-7; d_gene: TRBD2; abundance: once; len: 17; v_gene: TRBV12-3/TRBV12-4; CDR3nt: TGTGCCAGCAGTTTGTCCCGGCTAGCGGGGCTCTCCTACGAGCAGTACTTC; CDR3aa: CASSLSRLAGLSYEQYF
j_gene: TRBJ1-4; d_gene: TRBD1; abundance: .; len: 16; v_gene: TRBV5-6; CDR3nt: TGTGCCAGCAGCCCTCGGACAGGGGCGGTTAGTGAAAAACTGTTTTTT; CDR3aa: CASSPRTGAVSEKLFF
j_gene: TRBJ1-4; d_gene: .; abundance: many; len: 15; v_gene: TRBV12-3/TRBV12-4; CDR3nt: TGTGCCAGCAGGGACACAGGGAGTTCAGGTGAAAAACTGTTTTTT; CDR3aa: CASRDTGSSGEKLFF
j_gene: TRBJ2-1; d_gene: .; abundance: many; len: 17; v_gene: TRBV12-3/TRBV12-4; CDR3nt: TGTGCCAGCAGTTTAGCGGGGGAGGGGGCGGCGAACAATGAGCAGTTCTTC; CDR3aa: CASSLAGEGAANNEQFF
j_gene: TRBJ1-1; d_gene: .; abundance: many; len: 14; v_gene: TRBV29-1; CDR3nt: TGCAGCGTGGAAACGGACAGCCTGAACACTGAAGCTTTCTTT; CDR3aa: CSVETDSLNTEAFF
j_gene: TRBJ1-2; d_gene: TRBD1; abundance: .; len: 14; v_gene: TRBV3-1; CDR3nt: TGTGCCAGCAGCCCGACGACAGGGGAACGGGGCTACACCTTC; CDR3aa: CASSPTTGERGYTF
j_gene: TRBJ2-7; d_gene: .; abundance: few; len: 14; v_gene: TRBV24-1; CDR3nt: TGTGCCACCAGTGATAACTCCCGCTCCTACGAGCAGTACTTC; CDR3aa: CATSDNSRSYEQYF
j_gene: TRBJ2-3; d_gene: .; abundance: many; len: 16; v_gene: TRBV15; CDR3nt: TGTGCCACCAGCGGCGGACAGACTCATAGCACAGATACGCAGTATTTT; CDR3aa: CATSGGQTHSTDTQYF
j_gene: TRBJ2-1; d_gene: TRBD2; abundance: .; len: 16; v_gene: TRBV20-1; CDR3nt: TGCAGTGCTGATCATCCCGGGACTAGCGGGGTCAATGAGCAGTTCTTC; CDR3aa: CSADHPGTSGVNEQFF
j_gene: TRBJ2-7; d_gene: .; abundance: .; len: 14; v_gene: TRBV12-3/TRBV12-4; CDR3nt: TGTGCCAGCAGTTTGGCGGGACAGCCCTACGAGCAGTGCTTC; CDR3aa: CASSLAGQPYEQCF
j_gene: TRBJ2-7; d_gene: .; abundance: .; len: 16; v_gene: TRBV5-1; CDR3nt: TGCGCCAGCAGCCCTAACCCGGGACAAACAAGATACGAGCAGTACTTC; CDR3aa: CASSPNPGQTRYEQYF
j_gene: TRBJ1-2; d_gene: .; abundance: few; len: 14; v_gene: TRBV6-5; CDR3nt: TGTGCCAGCAGTTACTCATGGGGGGCATATGGCTACACCTTC; CDR3aa: CASSYSWGAYGYTF
j_gene: TRBJ2-3; d_gene: .; abundance: .; len: 16; v_gene: TRBV11-2; CDR3nt: TGTGCCAGCAGCTTAGCCCCGAGCTCCAGCACAGATACGCAGTATTTT; CDR3aa: CASSLAPSSSTDTQYF
j_gene: TRBJ2-1; d_gene: .; abundance: .; len: 13; v_gene: TRBV19; CDR3nt: TGTGCCAGTAGTATATTGGCGGGGCCTGAGCAGTTCTTC; CDR3aa: CASSILAGPEQFF
j_gene: TRBJ2-1; d_gene: .; abundance: .; len: 15; v_gene: TRBV30; CDR3nt: TGTGCCTGGAGTGGGGGGAGAGTGTCCCCGTCCGGGCAGTTCTTC; CDR3aa: CAWSGGRVSPSGQFF